This passage covers 25 T cell receptor beta chains from one sample sequenced in a study of ipilimumab plus nivolumab after autologous stem cell transplantation. TCRdb's copy holds only in-frame clones and misses some; the assay was immunoSEQ multiplex PCR. This repertoire shows 15,000 or so clones, about 77% found once; its top ten account for around 9.6%. The specimen comprised PBMCs, sampled in a trial of ipilimumab plus nivolumab as post-transplant consolidation. The receptors shown here come from a male donor with diffuse large B-cell lymphoma.

Note on this clone: A read error may account for a junction end that differs from germline. The rearrangement links TRBV7-7 to TRBJ2-4; the match to TRBD1 covers 8 bases. Germline lookup yields CDR1 SSHAT and CDR2 FNYEAQ (reference sequence). The CDR3 runs 20 residues. The CDR3 bases are TGTGCTAGCAGCATTCGGTGCCAGGGGGCCCTGTATGGAGCCAAAAACATTCAGTACTTC. Its protein product is CASSIRCQGALYGAKNIQYF.

The V call is TRBV18, the J call TRBJ1-2; possibly TRBD1 for D (5 bases). Trimming cost V 2 bases and J 6 bases, with 25 bases left between them. CDR3 length equals 18 residues. CDR1 and CDR2 from the germline V gene are KGHSH and LQKENI. In DNA, the CDR3 is TGTGCCAGCTCACCAAGGGGAAAGGCGGGCACCCAAAGTGATGGCTACACCTTC. It translates to CASSPRGKAGTQSDGYTF.

This sequence joins TRBV5-1 and TRBJ2-5; 7 bases are a match to TRBD2. CDR3 length: 16 residues. Unmatched junction bases numbered 8, after V lost 3 bases and J lost 0 bases. Germline CDR1 reads SGHRS; CDR2 reads YFSETQ. The CDR3 loop reads CASSSASGVYQETQYF. The CDR3 DNA sequence: TGCGCCAGCAGCTCGGCTAGCGGTGTGTACCAAGAGACCCAGTACTTC.

This clone was observed a handful of times. The chain joins TRBV7-9 to TRBJ2-4, with D possibly TRBD2 on 5 matching bases. Trimming shortened V by 5 bases and J by 8 bases, and 10 bases separated the two germline ends. The CDR3 is made up of 12 amino acids. Germline V gene data show CDR1 as SEHNR and CDR2 as FQNEAQ (reference sequence). The CDR3 loop is CASSQDGDIQYF. For the CDR3, the DNA is TGTGCCAGCAGCCAGGACGGGGACATTCAGTACTTC.

The V gene is TRBV27, the J gene TRBJ2-1, with D possibly TRBD1 on 6 matching bases. The germline gives CDR1 MNHEY, CDR2 SMNVEV (reference sequence). This CDR3 region has 14 residues. Trimming removed 4 bases from V and 3 bases from J, with 10 bases in between. CDR3 sequence (DNA): TGTGCCAGCAGTTCGGCACAGGGCTACAATGAGCAGTTCTTC. This codes for CASSSAQGYNEQFF.

A single count supports this clone. The rearrangement links TRBV19 to TRBJ1-2; 7 bases fit TRBD1. With V trimmed by 1 base and J by 5 bases, 7 bases remained unmatched. This CDR3 spans 15 amino acids. The germline gives CDR1 LNHDA, CDR2 SQIVND (reference sequence). Here the CDR3 DNA reads TGTGCCAGTAGTATAGTTTCCGGGACAGAGTATGGCTACACCTTC. This encodes CASSIVSGTEYGYTF.

The chain has TRBV2 and TRBJ1-2; the D gene is possibly TRBD1 (5 bases). Germline CDR1 and CDR2: SNHLY and FYNNEI. V lost 4 bases to trimming and J lost 4 bases, with 16 bases between them. The CDR3 length is 15 residues. In nucleotides, the CDR3 is TGTGCCAGCAGTGTAAAAGACAGACCATCCTATGGCTACACCTTC. Its protein product is CASSVKDRPSYGYTF.

V usage is TRBV27 and J usage is TRBJ2-6; TRBD2 matches at 8 bases. The germline gives CDR1 MNHEY, CDR2 SMNVEV (reference sequence). V lost 3 bases to trimming and J lost 0 bases; unmatched junction nucleotides: 7. The CDR3 runs 18 residues. DNA for the CDR3: TGTGCCAGCAGTTTTATGGGCGGGGGGACCTCTGGGGCCAACGTCCTGACTTTC. Encoded protein: CASSFMGGGTSGANVLTF. The whole variable domain, filled in from reference TRBV27 and TRBJ2-6, reads EAQVTQNPRYLITVTGKKLTVTCSQNMNHEYMSWYRQDPGLGLRQIYYSMNVEVTDKGDVPEGYKVSRKEKRNFPLILESPSPNQTSLYFCASSFMGGGTSGANVLTFGAGSRLTVL.

The CDR3 bases are TGCGCCAGCAGCTTACACGACAGGGTGGGCGAGCAGTACTTC. Its protein is CASSLHDRVGEQYF. This chain joins TRBV5-1 and TRBJ2-7; 7 bases fit TRBD1. Germline values: CDR1 SGHRS, CDR2 YFSETQ. CDR3 length equals 14 residues. The V gene end was trimmed by 2 bases and the J gene end by 6 bases; junction bases not matched to a gene: 8. Combining the CDR3 with reference TRBV5-1 and TRBJ2-7 gives the whole variable domain KAGVTQTPRYLIKTRGQQVTLSCSPISGHRSVSWYQQTPGQGLQFLFEYFSETQRNKGNFPGRFSGRQFSNSRSEMNVSTLELGDSALYLCASSLHDRVGEQYFGPGTRLTVT.

The chain employs TRBV2 and TRBJ2-2; D is uncertain. The V gene's germline CDR1 is SNHLY and CDR2 FYNNEI. The V gene lost 6 bases and the J gene lost 4 bases, with 12 bases spanning the gap. The CDR3 runs to 14 residues. DNA of the CDR3: TGTGCCAGCAGCCCGACCAAGCGCACCGGGGAGCTGTTTTTT. It encodes CASSPTKRTGELFF.

The rearrangement joins TRBV19 to TRBJ1-1, with D perhaps TRBD1 (5 bases). There are 13 residues in the CDR3. The V end lost 7 bases, the J end lost 9 bases, and 18 bases lay between the germline ends. Germline CDR1 reads LNHDA; CDR2 reads SQIVND (reference sequence). The CDR3 DNA reads TGTGCCAGTACCTTCCGAGCGGGGGTGAAAGCTTTCTTT. Translated, it gives CASTFRAGVKAFF. The variable domain in full, with the rest retrieved from reference TRBV19 and TRBJ1-1, is DGGITQSPKYLFRKEGQNVTLSCEQNLNHDAMYWYRQDPGQGLRLIYYSQIVNDFQKGDIAEGYSVSREKKESFPLTVTSAQKNPTAFYLCASTFRAGVKAFFGQGTRLTVV.

The J gene is TRBJ2-6, the V gene TRBV30; D unclear. V shed 5 bases and J shed 0 bases, with 11 bases lying between them. The CDR3 is 15 amino acids. CDR1 is GTSNPN, CDR2 SVGIG, per germline (reference sequence). CDR3: CAWLGKVSGANVLTF. CDR3 DNA: TGTGCCTGGTTAGGTAAAGTCTCTGGGGCCAACGTCCTGACTTTC.

V usage is TRBV29-1 and J usage is TRBJ1-4; TRBD1 aligns across 7 bases. V trimming: 6 bases; J trimming: 3 bases; junction bases outside the gene matches: 4. The CDR3 consists of 13 residues. The germline CDR1 and CDR2 sequences are SQVTM and ANQGSEA. As DNA, the CDR3 is TGCAGCGTGCAGGGGGGCGCTAATGAAAAACTGTTTTTT. This gives the protein CSVQGGANEKLFF.

The chain links TRBV19 to TRBJ2-3, with TRBD1 matching over 9 bases. The V gene end was trimmed by 4 bases and the J gene end by 2 bases; junction bases not matched to a gene: 4. Germline V gives CDR1 LNHDA, CDR2 SQIVND (reference sequence). CDR3 length equals 15 residues. The CDR3 DNA sequence: TGTGCCAGTAGTAGGGACAGGGACGACACAGATACGCAGTATTTT. Translation: CASSRDRDDTDTQYF. Combining the CDR3 with reference TRBV19 and TRBJ2-3 gives the whole variable domain DGGITQSPKYLFRKEGQNVTLSCEQNLNHDAMYWYRQDPGQGLRLIYYSQIVNDFQKGDIAEGYSVSREKKESFPLTVTSAQKNPTAFYLCASSRDRDDTDTQYFGPGTRLTVL.

V gene TRBV7-2 combines with J gene TRBJ1-1, with 9 bases lining up with TRBD1. This CDR3 is 17 amino acids long. J lost 4 bases, V lost 3 bases, and 12 bases had no gene match. CDR1 is SGHTA, CDR2 FQGNSA, per germline. The CDR3 reads CASSFIYRGRGSTEAFF. The CDR3 DNA is TGTGCCAGCAGCTTTATCTACAGGGGGCGGGGGAGCACTGAAGCTTTCTTT.

The V and J genes are TRBV6-5 and TRBJ2-1; possible D gene TRBD1, 5 bases. CDR3 length: 15 residues. Trimming removed 7 bases at V and 6 bases at J, with 19 bases between. Germline values: CDR1 MNHEY, CDR2 SVGAGI. The CDR3 is CASTPGTQGGNEQFF. In DNA, the CDR3 is TGTGCCAGCACCCCTGGAACCCAGGGCGGCAATGAGCAGTTCTTC.

This clone was detected only once. CDR3 in DNA: TGCGCCAGCAGCCAGTTAAAAGGTGGACCTTATGGCTACACCTTC. Encoded protein: CASSQLKGGPYGYTF. This chain uses TRBV4-3 with TRBJ1-2; D is uncertain. In germline, CDR1 is LGHNA, CDR2 YSLEER. This CDR3 contains 15 residues. With 3 bases removed from V and 5 bases from J, the gap between germline ends came to 16 bases.

V and J are TRBV6-6 and TRBJ1-3, with unresolved D. The CDR3 runs to 14 residues. The ends were cut back, 2 bases at V and 4 bases at J, with 9 bases in the middle. Germline CDR1 reads MNHNY; CDR2 reads SVGAGI (reference sequence). CDR3 residues: CASSYGPGGNTIYF. The CDR3 DNA reads TGTGCCAGCAGTTACGGGCCCGGGGGAAACACCATATATTTT.

The chain joins TRBV6-6 to TRBJ2-2; D is undetermined. The CDR3 runs 11 residues. The V gene lost 4 bases and the J gene lost 8 bases, with 5 bases spanning the gap. The germline CDR1 and CDR2 sequences are MNHNY and SVGAGI (reference sequence). CDR3: CASSSAGELFF. The CDR3, as DNA: TGTGCCAGCAGTTCGGCGGGGGAGCTGTTTTTT.

The J gene is TRBJ2-1, the V gene TRBV5-1; D is perhaps TRBD1 (6 bases). In germline, CDR1 is SGHRS, CDR2 YFSETQ. V lost 0 bases to trimming and J lost 5 bases, with 12 bases between them. The CDR3 is 15 amino acids. DNA of the CDR3: TGCGCCAGCAGCTTGGTGGGGGCCGTCAACAATGAGCAGTTCTTC. Its protein product is CASSLVGAVNNEQFF.

The chain combines TRBV6-1 with TRBJ2-5; no reliable D call. The CDR3 spans 10 residues. Germline V gives CDR1 MNHNS, CDR2 SASEGT. The germline V and J ends were trimmed by 5 bases and 5 bases, with 3 bases remaining between them. The CDR3 DNA reads as TGTGCCAGCAGTTCTGAGACCCAGTACTTC. Translated, it gives CASSSETQYF.

The chain carries TRBV6-6 and TRBJ2-7; 8 bases map to TRBD1. Looked up from germline, CDR1 is MNHNY and CDR2 is SVGAGI (reference sequence). There are 15 residues in the CDR3. The ends lost 6 bases at V and 2 bases at J; junction bases unmatched: 9. Written as DNA, the CDR3 is TGTGCCAGCAGCGCCGACAGGGGAGGAACCTACGAGCAGTACTTC. It encodes CASSADRGGTYEQYF.

This clone was counted a single time. V is TRBV7-2 and J is TRBJ1-2; 9 nucleotides align to TRBD1. Germline CDR1 reads SGHTA; CDR2 reads FQGNSA. The CDR3 spans 14 residues. The ends lost 0 bases at V and 8 bases at J; junction bases unmatched: 4. The CDR3 protein is CASSLATGGDGYTF. Here the CDR3 DNA reads TGTGCCAGCAGCTTAGCTACAGGGGGCGACGGCTACACCTTC.

The V call is TRBV6-5, the J call TRBJ1-2, with 10 positions matching TRBD1. The CDR3 length is 15 residues. Germline CDR1 is MNHEY and CDR2 is SVGAGI. V gave up 4 bases and J gave up 4 bases; unmatched junction bases: 6. The CDR3 sequence is CASSSGTGDFYGYTF. The CDR3 DNA reads as TGTGCCAGCAGTTCCGGGACAGGGGATTTCTATGGCTACACCTTC.

This clone was counted a single time. The J gene is TRBJ2-1, the V gene TRBV14; no clear D. The CDR3 runs 13 residues. CDR1 is SGHDN and CDR2 is FVKESK in the germline V gene. V was cut by 1 base and J by 6 bases, with 7 bases left in between. CDR3 protein: CASSQGFGNEQFF. The CDR3 bases are TGTGCCAGCAGCCAAGGCTTTGGCAATGAGCAGTTCTTC.